This T cell receptor (beta chain) is drawn from a study of blood T cells in healthy people across ages. Trimming took off 0 bases at V and 5 bases at J, with 7 bases between the two ends. CDR3 length equals 13 residues. Germline lookup yields CDR1 MNHNS and CDR2 SASEGT. Using a J-beta primer mix together with a sample-barcoded 5' primer, a second PCR was run for roughly 7 to 11 cycles. From the 5' RACE reads, TCRdb called clonotypes with MiXCR, one entry per CDR3 protein. The data hold 750,000 to 850,000 distinct CDR3 sequences, with 20% to 30% observed a single time. These sequences were also reported in another study, on T cells of mothers and their children. Per that paper: Every mother supplied over 8 million TCR beta CDR3 reads and every child some 2.7 million.

The sequenced sample consisted of blood. The receptor was isolated from a boy younger than 18 in good health. The rearrangement links TRBV6-1 to TRBJ1-2; D is unresolved. CDR3 in amino acids: CASSEAVEYGYTF. CDR3 bases: TGTGCCAGCAGTGAAGCTGTGGAGTATGGCTACACCTTC.